This is a list of T cell receptor beta chains from one sample in a study of cytomegalovirus exposure and HLA in healthy donors. Profiling relied on immunoSEQ multiplex PCR, and the TCRdb table lists in-frame clones only, not all of them. Among about 130,000 clones listed, 80% to 85% were seen once. The sequencing input was PBMCs. These receptors originate from a woman in her twenties or thirties in good health and CMV-seronegative. Both conserved end residues are part of each CDR3. The order of the fields is D gene, J gene, V gene, clone size, CDR3 DNA, CDR3 protein. A D gene is named only where the DNA matches it firmly. The size of a clone is reported for some rows only, either as once, few or many, or as a class for expanded clones.

d_call: NA; j_call: TRBJ1-1; v_call: TRBV29-1; clone_size: NA; cdr3_nt: TGCAGCGCCACGGGACAACAGAACACTGAAGCTTTCTTT; cdr3_aa: CSATGQQNTEAFF
d_call: NA; j_call: TRBJ2-7; v_call: TRBV11-2; clone_size: NA; cdr3_nt: TGTGCCAGCAGCTGGAGCTCCTACGAGCAGTACTTC; cdr3_aa: CASSWSSYEQYF
d_call: NA; j_call: TRBJ2-2; v_call: TRBV30; clone_size: NA; cdr3_nt: TGTGCCTGGACGGGAGGGGGCGGCTCAGGCATTGCCGGGGAGCTGTTTTTT; cdr3_aa: CAWTGGGGSGIAGELFF
d_call: TRBD1; j_call: TRBJ2-7; v_call: TRBV7-8; clone_size: NA; cdr3_nt: TGTGCCAGCAGCTCCTGGGCAGGGGGTTCGGTCGAGCAGTACTTC; cdr3_aa: CASSSWAGGSVEQYF
d_call: TRBD2; j_call: TRBJ2-3; v_call: TRBV2; clone_size: NA; cdr3_nt: TGTGCCAGCGGGGGGGAGGGCCCTCTTTGGACAGATACGCAGTATTTT; cdr3_aa: CASGGEGPLWTDTQYF
d_call: NA; j_call: TRBJ1-2; v_call: TRBV20-1; clone_size: NA; cdr3_nt: TGCAGTGCTAACGGACAGAATGGCTACACCTTC; cdr3_aa: CSANGQNGYTF
d_call: TRBD2; j_call: TRBJ2-1; v_call: TRBV4-1; clone_size: NA; cdr3_nt: TGCGCCAGCACCGACACCCCGGGACTAGCGCTCAATGAGCAGTTCTTC; cdr3_aa: CASTDTPGLALNEQFF
d_call: TRBD2; j_call: TRBJ2-2; v_call: TRBV19; clone_size: NA; cdr3_nt: TGTGCCAGTAGTCCGTTAGCGGGAGAAGCCGGGGAGCTGTTTTTT; cdr3_aa: CASSPLAGEAGELFF
d_call: TRBD1; j_call: TRBJ2-2; v_call: TRBV7-3; clone_size: NA; cdr3_nt: TGTGCCAGCAGCTTGGACAGGGAAGGGGAGCTGTTTTTT; cdr3_aa: CASSLDREGELFF
d_call: NA; j_call: TRBJ1-1; v_call: TRBV30; clone_size: few; cdr3_nt: TGTGCCTGGAGTGTACTAGAGAACACTGAAGCTTTCTTT; cdr3_aa: CAWSVLENTEAFF
d_call: NA; j_call: TRBJ2-7; v_call: TRBV7-2; clone_size: NA; cdr3_nt: TGTGCCAGCAGCTTACTGACAGAAGCCTACGAGCAGTACTTC; cdr3_aa: CASSLLTEAYEQYF
d_call: NA; j_call: TRBJ2-5; v_call: TRBV25-1; clone_size: NA; cdr3_nt: TGTGCCAGCAGTGAAGCTTTATCGGGATGGGAGACCCAGTACTTC; cdr3_aa: CASSEALSGWETQYF
d_call: NA; j_call: TRBJ2-7; v_call: TRBV2; clone_size: NA; cdr3_nt: TGTGCCACCACGAACCCTAGAGGCGAGCAGTACTTC; cdr3_aa: CATTNPRGEQYF
d_call: NA; j_call: TRBJ1-4; v_call: TRBV30; clone_size: NA; cdr3_nt: TGTGCCTGGAGGGGCCAGGGCAGTGAAAAACTGTTTTTT; cdr3_aa: CAWRGQGSEKLFF
d_call: TRBD1; j_call: TRBJ2-6; v_call: TRBV7-9; clone_size: NA; cdr3_nt: TGTGCCAGCAGCCTCGGGACAGGGATGGCTGGGGCCAACGTCCTGACTTTC; cdr3_aa: CASSLGTGMAGANVLTF
d_call: NA; j_call: TRBJ2-3; v_call: TRBV7-9; clone_size: NA; cdr3_nt: TGTGCCAGCAGCTTAGGGGAGACACAATCTACAGATACGCAGTATTTT; cdr3_aa: CASSLGETQSTDTQYF
d_call: NA; j_call: TRBJ1-2; v_call: TRBV9; clone_size: NA; cdr3_nt: TGTGCCAGCAGCGAAGGGGGCTATGGCTACACCTTC; cdr3_aa: CASSEGGYGYTF
d_call: NA; j_call: TRBJ2-1; v_call: TRBV5-5; clone_size: NA; cdr3_nt: TGTGCCAGCAGCCCGTCGAGAGAGGAGTTCTTC; cdr3_aa: CASSPSREEFF
d_call: TRBD1; j_call: TRBJ2-7; v_call: TRBV5-6; clone_size: NA; cdr3_nt: TGTGCCAGCAGCTGGCGACAGGGCAGGTACGAGCAGTACTTC; cdr3_aa: CASSWRQGRYEQYF
d_call: NA; j_call: TRBJ2-5; v_call: TRBV7-9; clone_size: NA; cdr3_nt: TGTGCCAGCAGCCGGACTTACCAAGAGACCCAGTACTTC; cdr3_aa: CASSRTYQETQYF
d_call: NA; j_call: TRBJ2-3; v_call: TRBV30; clone_size: NA; cdr3_nt: TGTGCCTGGAGGCGGGGCTACAGCACAGATACGCAGTATTTT; cdr3_aa: CAWRRGYSTDTQYF
d_call: NA; j_call: TRBJ2-7; v_call: TRBV18; clone_size: NA; cdr3_nt: TGTGCCAGCTCACCCTCCCTAACCTACGAGCAGTACTTC; cdr3_aa: CASSPSLTYEQYF
d_call: TRBD2; j_call: TRBJ2-7; v_call: TRBV11-3; clone_size: NA; cdr3_nt: TGTGCCAGCAGCGACCTAGCGGGTGGCCCCTACGAGCAGTACTTC; cdr3_aa: CASSDLAGGPYEQYF
d_call: NA; j_call: TRBJ2-7; v_call: TRBV5-1; clone_size: NA; cdr3_nt: TGCGCCAGCAGCGGCGGTGCAGGGGCTTCCGTCGAGCAGTACTTC; cdr3_aa: CASSGGAGASVEQYF
d_call: NA; j_call: TRBJ2-7; v_call: TRBV7-2; clone_size: NA; cdr3_nt: TGTGCCAGCAGCCTAGCTGGGGGCCCCTCCTCCTACGAGCAGTACTTC; cdr3_aa: CASSLAGGPSSYEQYF